Sequencing of this TCR beta chain was carried out in a study of T cells in Graves' hyperthyroidism and ophthalmopathy. The CDR3 runs to 16 residues. V was pared by 0 bases and J by 9 bases, with 9 bases of the junction left unmatched. CDR1 is SGHRS, CDR2 YFSETQ, per germline. This clonotype showed up many times. Regions amplified from RNA transcripts were the TCR beta CDR3 regions. An initial round of RT-PCR targeting the TCR CDR3 relied on the HTBI primer set. TCRdb re-called the multiplex PCR reads with MiXCR, one entry per CDR3 protein. The sample includes fewer than 700,000 distinct CDR3 sequences, 16% of them seen just once.

The TCR comes from a woman in her 30s with Graves' hyperthyroidism. J is TRBJ2-1 and V is TRBV5-1, with 10 bases aligning to TRBD2. The source material was blood. The CDR3 DNA sequence: TGCGCCAGCAGCTTGGAACCTAGCGGGAGTTTGGCTGAGCAGTTCTTC. It yields the protein CASSLEPSGSLAEQFF.